A selection of T cell receptor beta chains follows, all from one sample in a study of blood T cell repertoires in COVID-19. Sequencing was performed with immunoSEQ multiplex PCR; in TCRdb, only in-frame clones are kept and a portion is missing. The top ten hold around 1.6% of the sample, which has roughly 200,000 clones, about 88% seen once. The sample consisted of peripheral blood. These TCRs come from a man in his late teens or twenties with active or convalescent COVID-19. The conserved cysteine and the conserved F or W are not part of the CDR3 here.

j_gene: TRBJ1-5; v_gene: TRBV6-2/TRBV6-3; CDR3aa: ASSNTRGGDNQPQH
j_gene: TRBJ1-2; v_gene: TRBV2; CDR3aa: ASRWAQGDNGYT
j_gene: TRBJ2-1; v_gene: TRBV9; CDR3aa: ASSIQDRVSEQF
j_gene: TRBJ1-1; v_gene: TRBV7-9; CDR3aa: ASSLRSAGANRMNTEAF
j_gene: TRBJ2-7; v_gene: TRBV7-2; CDR3aa: ASSSLAGGGTSSYEQY
j_gene: TRBJ2-7; v_gene: TRBV28; CDR3aa: ASSLRAGTGTREQY
j_gene: TRBJ2-3; v_gene: TRBV15; CDR3aa: ATSRGRGDTQY
j_gene: TRBJ1-5; v_gene: TRBV19; CDR3aa: ASSMKGQADQPQH
j_gene: TRBJ2-1; v_gene: TRBV4-3; CDR3aa: ASSQDRQGWVEQF
j_gene: TRBJ2-2; v_gene: TRBV29-1; CDR3aa: SATGNTGELF
j_gene: TRBJ2-4; v_gene: TRBV6-5; CDR3aa: ASSYSTGTAKDIQY
j_gene: TRBJ1-2; v_gene: TRBV7-2; CDR3aa: ASSSGQQKVDGYT
j_gene: TRBJ2-7; v_gene: TRBV5-1; CDR3aa: ASSLGVAGGPYYEQY
j_gene: TRBJ2-3; v_gene: TRBV28; CDR3aa: ASNNRVADTQY
j_gene: TRBJ2-5; v_gene: TRBV7-9; CDR3aa: ASSLLGQGDETQY
j_gene: TRBJ1-1; v_gene: TRBV6-5; CDR3aa: ASSPGQGGTTEAF
j_gene: TRBJ2-1; v_gene: TRBV5-1; CDR3aa: ASSGGTGTYNEQF
j_gene: TRBJ1-1; v_gene: TRBV9; CDR3aa: ASSPRRGTEAF
j_gene: TRBJ2-7; v_gene: TRBV5-1; CDR3aa: ASSLRQGTYEQY
j_gene: TRBJ1-2; v_gene: TRBV19; CDR3aa: ASSLAEAYGYT
j_gene: TRBJ2-1; v_gene: TRBV5-6; CDR3aa: ASSPTTSGRGDEQF
j_gene: TRBJ1-2; v_gene: TRBV3-1/TRBV3-2; CDR3aa: ASSQPGDYGYT
j_gene: TRBJ1-1; v_gene: TRBV6-2/TRBV6-3; CDR3aa: ASTPWGRMNTEAF
j_gene: TRBJ1-1; v_gene: TRBV2; CDR3aa: ASSDDSMNTEAF
j_gene: TRBJ1-3; v_gene: TRBV7-2; CDR3aa: ASSRSVEISGNTIY
j_gene: TRBJ1-1; v_gene: TRBV6-2/TRBV6-3; CDR3aa: ASSWVGQGEAF
j_gene: TRBJ2-5; v_gene: TRBV10-2; CDR3aa: ASSWTGRQETQY
j_gene: TRBJ2-3; v_gene: TRBV29-1; CDR3aa: SAAASSPPTDTQY
j_gene: TRBJ2-7; v_gene: TRBV20-1; CDR3aa: SASLPGGMYEQY
j_gene: TRBJ1-3; v_gene: TRBV5-6; CDR3aa: ASSQGTVRNTIY
j_gene: TRBJ1-2; v_gene: TRBV19; CDR3aa: ASSIMTADYGYT
j_gene: TRBJ1-1; v_gene: TRBV30; CDR3aa: AWTRGGASTEAF
j_gene: TRBJ2-1; v_gene: TRBV24-1; CDR3aa: ATSDRDSLGYNEQF
j_gene: TRBJ1-4; v_gene: TRBV10-3; CDR3aa: AISESLGGDEKLF
j_gene: TRBJ2-1; v_gene: TRBV2; CDR3aa: ASRQGLAGANEQF
j_gene: TRBJ1-1; v_gene: TRBV19; CDR3aa: ASRTTSDTEAF
j_gene: TRBJ2-1; v_gene: TRBV7-2; CDR3aa: ASSLRGQGRYNEQF
j_gene: TRBJ2-7; v_gene: TRBV7-8; CDR3aa: ASSPDRVREQY
j_gene: TRBJ1-6; v_gene: TRBV18; CDR3aa: ASSPTLWDKFNSPLH
j_gene: TRBJ2-5; v_gene: TRBV5-1; CDR3aa: ASSLGGARSEETQY
j_gene: TRBJ1-1; v_gene: TRBV18; CDR3aa: ASSPLQGAYEAF
j_gene: TRBJ2-3; v_gene: TRBV10-3; CDR3aa: AIRNPSRTDTQY
j_gene: TRBJ2-7; v_gene: TRBV5-6; CDR3aa: ASTNDRRYEQY
j_gene: TRBJ1-2; v_gene: TRBV19; CDR3aa: ASSIGTVWGGYGYT
j_gene: TRBJ2-7; v_gene: TRBV4-2; CDR3aa: ASSQGSGLADTLGEQY